These 6 T cell receptor beta chains share one sample of origin, sequenced in a study of shared clonotypes between healthy human individuals. Clones were sequenced by immunoSEQ multiplex PCR, and TCRdb holds only the in-frame ones, with some missing. In the table there are some 1.1 million clones, roughly 77% of which are singletons. Sequenced: memory CD4+ T cells from PBMCs. Subset of the sample: CD45RA-negative fraction. These receptors were obtained from a man aged 18 to 35 in good health. Some clones in this sample may be carry-over from other donors' samples.

This clone was seen a single time. The rearrangement links TRBV7-2 to TRBJ2-4, with 11 bases lining up with TRBD2. The V gene's germline CDR1 is SGHTA and CDR2 FQGNSA. The CDR3 sequence is 17 residues long. J lost 3 bases, V lost 4 bases, and 8 bases had no gene match. In DNA form, the CDR3 reads TGTGCCAGCAGCTGGCCGGGACTAGCGGCAGGCAAAAACATTCAGTACTTC. Translation gives CASSWPGLAAGKNIQYF.

V is TRBV7-2 and J is TRBJ1-2, with 7 nucleotides matching TRBD1. V gave up 5 bases and J gave up 8 bases; unmatched junction bases: 11. The CDR3 has 14 amino acids. Germline V lookup: CDR1 SGHTA, CDR2 FQGNSA. This CDR3 reads CASSLDRSVGGYTF. The CDR3 bases are TGTGCCAGCAGCCTGGACAGGTCGGTGGGAGGCTACACCTTC.

This clone occurred a few times. The rearrangement links TRBV14 to TRBJ2-5, with D perhaps TRBD1 (5 bases). Per the germline V gene, CDR1 is SGHDN and CDR2 is FVKESK. V dropped 2 bases and J dropped 7 bases, with 14 bases sitting between them. The CDR3 has 14 amino acids. The CDR3 region is CASSQLGNRMTQYF. CDR3 nucleotide sequence: TGTGCCAGCAGCCAATTGGGGAACAGGATGACCCAGTACTTC.

The chain has TRBV4-1 and TRBJ1-4; D ambiguous. V shed 3 bases and J shed 0 bases, with 8 bases lying between them. The CDR3 runs to 15 residues. Germline V CDR1 and CDR2: MGHRA, YSYEKL. The CDR3 reads CASSHLPTTNEKLFF. The CDR3 DNA is TGCGCCAGCAGCCACCTTCCCACAACTAATGAAAAACTGTTTTTT.

The V and J genes are TRBV7-9 and TRBJ2-6; D is uncertain. Trimming stripped 11 bases from V and 1 base from J, with 15 bases between. This CDR3 comprises 15 residues. CDR1 is SEHNR, CDR2 FQNEAQ, per germline (reference sequence). CDR3 nucleotide sequence: TGTGCCCACTCTGAGTTAGGGTCTGGGGCCAACGTCCTGACTTTC. This encodes CAHSELGSGANVLTF.

The chain joins TRBV29-1 to TRBJ2-3, with D tentatively TRBD1 or TRBD2 (5 bases each). The germline V gene has CDR1 SQVTM and CDR2 ANQGSEA. Deletions cut 6 bases from V and 9 bases from J, with 16 bases between. This CDR3 has 12 residues. Here the CDR3 DNA reads TGCAGCGTGCCCATAGCACGGGGCACGCAGTATTTT. Protein: CSVPIARGTQYF.